Listed below are T cell receptor beta chains from one sample, sequenced in a study of T cell repertoires in cytomegalovirus infection. These receptors' antigens are unknown. One entry per CDR3 protein results from TCRdb running MiXCR on the reads. The table lists about 920,000 distinct CDR3 sequences, around 31% of them singletons. Sequenced material: cultured CD8+ T cells from PBMCs, taken from culture after CMV antigen stimulation. These receptors were obtained from a human donor in good health (CMV status not recorded). Some clones in this sample may be carry-over from other donors' samples. The CDR3 runs from the conserved cysteine through the conserved F or W. D genes are given only for firm matches. Expanded clones get a size class; other rows say once, few or many, or leave the size out.

j_call: TRBJ2-5
clone_size: few
d_call: TRBD1
v_call: TRBV7-8
cdr3_nt: TGTGCCAGCAGCCGGACAGGAACCTGGTATCAAGAGACCCAGTACTTC
cdr3_aa: CASSRTGTWYQETQYF

j_call: TRBJ1-2
clone_size: few
d_call: -
v_call: TRBV12-5
cdr3_nt: TGTGCTAGTGGTTTGGTGTCAGGGAGAGATGGCTACACCTTC
cdr3_aa: CASGLVSGRDGYTF

j_call: TRBJ2-7
clone_size: few
d_call: TRBD1
v_call: TRBV7-9
cdr3_nt: TGTGCCAGCAGCATCAGACAGGGGGAACACGAGCAGTACTTC
cdr3_aa: CASSIRQGEHEQYF

j_call: TRBJ1-4
clone_size: -
d_call: -
v_call: TRBV6-1
cdr3_nt: TGTGCCAGCAGTTACCTCGGGCCCGGGGGGGATGAAGGGAAACTGTTTTTT
cdr3_aa: CASSYLGPGGDEGKLFF

j_call: TRBJ2-5
clone_size: -
d_call: -
v_call: TRBV19
cdr3_nt: TGTGCCAGTAGTACCTCAGGGGAGGGTGAGACCCAGTACTTC
cdr3_aa: CASSTSGEGETQYF

j_call: TRBJ2-5
clone_size: many
d_call: -
v_call: TRBV7-8
cdr3_nt: TGTGCCAGCAGCACCCCCGGCCATCAAGAGACCCAGTACTTC
cdr3_aa: CASSTPGHQETQYF

j_call: TRBJ1-1
clone_size: -
d_call: -
v_call: TRBV10-2
cdr3_nt: TGCGCCAGCTGGGCAGGGCGGAGGAACACTGAAGCTTTCTTT
cdr3_aa: CASWAGRRNTEAFF

j_call: TRBJ2-7
clone_size: -
d_call: TRBD1
v_call: TRBV9
cdr3_nt: TGTGCCAGCAGTACGACAGGGGGCAATATGGGCGAGCAGTACTTC
cdr3_aa: CASSTTGGNMGEQYF

j_call: TRBJ1-1
clone_size: few
d_call: TRBD1
v_call: TRBV28
cdr3_nt: TGTGCCAGCAGTTTATGGGGGGACAGGCTGAACACTGAAGCTTTCTTT
cdr3_aa: CASSLWGDRLNTEAFF

j_call: TRBJ2-3
clone_size: -
d_call: -
v_call: TRBV7-6
cdr3_nt: TGTGCCAGCAGCGCTTACCCAGATACGCAGTATTTT
cdr3_aa: CASSAYPDTQYF

j_call: TRBJ2-3
clone_size: many
d_call: TRBD2
v_call: TRBV12-3/TRBV12-4
cdr3_nt: TGTGCCAGCAGTTTCTCGCCCGGGACTAGAGGGAGCACAGATACGCAGTATTTT
cdr3_aa: CASSFSPGTRGSTDTQYF

j_call: TRBJ2-3
clone_size: -
d_call: -
v_call: TRBV11-2
cdr3_nt: TGTGCCAGCAGCTTAGAACCTAGGGGGGTAAGCACAGATACGCAGTATTTT
cdr3_aa: CASSLEPRGVSTDTQYF

j_call: TRBJ2-1
clone_size: -
d_call: TRBD2
v_call: TRBV19
cdr3_nt: TGTGCCAGTAGTCAATCAGCGGGGGGTTCCTACAATGAGCAGTTCTTC
cdr3_aa: CASSQSAGGSYNEQFF

j_call: TRBJ2-3
clone_size: -
d_call: TRBD2
v_call: TRBV4-2
cdr3_nt: TGTGCCAGCAGCCAAGACCCGGGCGGTAGCGGGGGGCCGGCAGATACGCAGTATTTT
cdr3_aa: CASSQDPGGSGGPADTQYF

j_call: TRBJ1-1
clone_size: many
d_call: -
v_call: TRBV7-2
cdr3_nt: TGTGCCAGCAGCTTAGCCCTTGGACGGAACACTGAAGCTTTCTTT
cdr3_aa: CASSLALGRNTEAFF

j_call: TRBJ1-5
clone_size: -
d_call: -
v_call: TRBV6-5
cdr3_nt: TGTGCCAGCGGCGGGGGATCCAATCAGCCCCAGCATTTT
cdr3_aa: CASGGGSNQPQHF

j_call: TRBJ2-3
clone_size: many
d_call: -
v_call: TRBV7-2
cdr3_nt: TGTGCCAGCAGGGAAGGAGGCTACACAGATACGCAGTATTTT
cdr3_aa: CASREGGYTDTQYF

j_call: TRBJ2-1
clone_size: few
d_call: -
v_call: TRBV14
cdr3_nt: TGTGCCAGCAGCCAACGGGACGGTGGTGTCAATGAGCAGTTCTTC
cdr3_aa: CASSQRDGGVNEQFF

j_call: TRBJ2-2
clone_size: -
d_call: -
v_call: TRBV15
cdr3_nt: TGTGCCACCAGCAGAGCCTTCTCCTTCAGGGAGCTGTTTTTT
cdr3_aa: CATSRAFSFRELFF

j_call: TRBJ1-1
clone_size: -
d_call: TRBD1
v_call: TRBV20-1
cdr3_nt: TGCAGTGCGCCGGACAGGGGTGAGACTGAAGCTTTCTTT
cdr3_aa: CSAPDRGETEAFF

j_call: TRBJ1-6
clone_size: few
d_call: -
v_call: TRBV12-3/TRBV12-4
cdr3_nt: TGTGCCAGCAGAGGGAAGTCGTATGCTGATTCACCCCTCCACTTT
cdr3_aa: CASRGKSYADSPLHF

j_call: TRBJ1-2
clone_size: -
d_call: TRBD1
v_call: TRBV5-1
cdr3_nt: TGCGCCAGCAGCTTGAGACAGGGAAACTATGGCTACACCTTC
cdr3_aa: CASSLRQGNYGYTF

j_call: TRBJ2-1
clone_size: once
d_call: -
v_call: TRBV27
cdr3_nt: TGTGCCAGCAGTGTCGGGGGCCACAATGAGCAGTTCTTC
cdr3_aa: CASSVGGHNEQFF

j_call: TRBJ2-1
clone_size: -
d_call: TRBD1
v_call: TRBV27
cdr3_nt: TGTGCCAGCAGTTCTGGGACAGGGCGGTTCTTC
cdr3_aa: CASSSGTGRFF

j_call: TRBJ1-2
clone_size: -
d_call: -
v_call: TRBV27
cdr3_nt: TGTGCCAGCAGTTTATATGGGGGTGGGGGATCTCCTGGCTACACCTTC
cdr3_aa: CASSLYGGGGSPGYTF

j_call: TRBJ1-3
clone_size: -
d_call: -
v_call: TRBV10-3
cdr3_nt: TGTGCCATCAGGACCCTGGGGTCGGGAGGAAACACCATATATTTT
cdr3_aa: CAIRTLGSGGNTIYF

j_call: TRBJ2-7
clone_size: few
d_call: TRBD1
v_call: TRBV7-9
cdr3_nt: TGTGCCAGCAGCCGTGGGACAGGGTCTCTCCACGAGCAGTACTTC
cdr3_aa: CASSRGTGSLHEQYF

j_call: TRBJ1-1
clone_size: few
d_call: TRBD1
v_call: TRBV4-1
cdr3_nt: TGCGCCAGCAGCCAAGTCGGACAGGGGATCGCTGAAGCTTTCTTT
cdr3_aa: CASSQVGQGIAEAFF

j_call: TRBJ2-3
clone_size: -
d_call: -
v_call: TRBV5-5
cdr3_nt: TGTGCCAGCAGCTCCCAAGTCAGGGTGGCGACAGATACGCAGTATTTT
cdr3_aa: CASSSQVRVATDTQYF

j_call: TRBJ1-2
clone_size: -
d_call: -
v_call: TRBV2
cdr3_nt: TGTGCCAGCACCGAAGTCGGGGGGCGCAACTATGGCTACACCTTC
cdr3_aa: CASTEVGGRNYGYTF

j_call: TRBJ2-7
clone_size: -
d_call: TRBD1
v_call: TRBV7-6
cdr3_nt: TGTGCCAGCAGCTTTAGTTGGGACAGGGAAAACGAGCAGTACTTC
cdr3_aa: CASSFSWDRENEQYF

j_call: TRBJ2-3
clone_size: -
d_call: TRBD2
v_call: TRBV9
cdr3_nt: TGTGCCAGCAGCCCTGGACTAGCGGGGACTACTAGCACAGATACGCAGTATTTT
cdr3_aa: CASSPGLAGTTSTDTQYF

j_call: TRBJ2-5
clone_size: few
d_call: TRBD1
v_call: TRBV6-2/TRBV6-3
cdr3_nt: TGTGCCAGCAGCGCGACAGGGGGGCTACTGGAGACCCAGTACTTC
cdr3_aa: CASSATGGLLETQYF

j_call: TRBJ2-5
clone_size: -
d_call: TRBD1
v_call: TRBV28
cdr3_nt: TGTGCCAGCAGTTTACTATGGACGAATAGAGTGGACAGGGGCCAAGAGACCCAGTACTTC
cdr3_aa: CASSLLWTNRVDRGQETQYF

j_call: TRBJ2-2
clone_size: many
d_call: -
v_call: TRBV12-3/TRBV12-4
cdr3_nt: TGTGCCAGCAGCCGACTCCGCGGGGAGCTGTTTTTT
cdr3_aa: CASSRLRGELFF

j_call: TRBJ2-7
clone_size: -
d_call: -
v_call: TRBV11-3
cdr3_nt: TGTGCCAGCAGCTCCAGGGCGGGGCCTACATACGAGCAGTACTTC
cdr3_aa: CASSSRAGPTYEQYF

j_call: TRBJ2-7
clone_size: many
d_call: TRBD2
v_call: TRBV7-2
cdr3_nt: TGTGCCAGCAGCTTAGAGGGTAGCGGGGGACGCTTCAAGCAGTACTTC
cdr3_aa: CASSLEGSGGRFKQYF

j_call: TRBJ2-1
clone_size: many
d_call: TRBD2
v_call: TRBV7-8
cdr3_nt: TGTGCCAGCAGGTGGGAGGGTAGCGGCGGTGAGCAGTTCTTC
cdr3_aa: CASRWEGSGGEQFF

j_call: TRBJ2-1
clone_size: -
d_call: -
v_call: TRBV19
cdr3_nt: TGTGCCAGTAGTATAGACCCAGGGCTGGAAACCTACAATGAGCAGTTCTTC
cdr3_aa: CASSIDPGLETYNEQFF

j_call: TRBJ2-7
clone_size: many
d_call: TRBD1
v_call: TRBV7-9
cdr3_nt: TGTGCCAGCAGCTCCCCTGGACAGGCGAGCTCCTACGAGCAGTACTTC
cdr3_aa: CASSSPGQASSYEQYF

j_call: TRBJ2-2
clone_size: -
d_call: TRBD1
v_call: TRBV12-3/TRBV12-4
cdr3_nt: TGTGCCAGCAGTATACCGGGACAGAGTCTTGGGGGGGAGCTGTTTTTT
cdr3_aa: CASSIPGQSLGGELFF

j_call: TRBJ2-5
clone_size: many
d_call: -
v_call: TRBV7-4
cdr3_nt: TGTGCCAGCAGCCGAAGGGGGGCAGTACAAGAGACCCAGTACTTC
cdr3_aa: CASSRRGAVQETQYF

j_call: TRBJ1-5
clone_size: many
d_call: -
v_call: TRBV7-2
cdr3_nt: TGTGCCAGCAGCTTAGGGATGGCACCGTATAGCAATCAGCCCCAGCATTTT
cdr3_aa: CASSLGMAPYSNQPQHF

j_call: TRBJ2-6
clone_size: few
d_call: TRBD1
v_call: TRBV10-3
cdr3_nt: TGTGCCATCAGCCCCGGGACAGGGGAGAGTGGGGCCAACGTCCTGACTTTC
cdr3_aa: CAISPGTGESGANVLTF

j_call: TRBJ1-6
clone_size: once
d_call: TRBD1
v_call: TRBV20-1
cdr3_nt: TGCAGTGCTTCACCCGGGACAGGCTACCTCTCCTATAATTCACCCCTCCACTTT
cdr3_aa: CSASPGTGYLSYNSPLHF

j_call: TRBJ1-1
clone_size: many
d_call: TRBD1
v_call: TRBV27
cdr3_nt: TGTGCCAGCAGCTCACAGGGGGCGCCCACTGAAGCTTTCTTT
cdr3_aa: CASSSQGAPTEAFF

j_call: TRBJ2-3
clone_size: -
d_call: -
v_call: TRBV23-1
cdr3_nt: TGCGCCAGCAGTCAATCTGGTTATGGAGAGGGGCAGTATTTT
cdr3_aa: CASSQSGYGEGQYF

j_call: TRBJ1-3
clone_size: -
d_call: -
v_call: TRBV6-1
cdr3_nt: TGTGCCTCTTCTGAATCAACCATATATTTT
cdr3_aa: CASSESTIYF

j_call: TRBJ2-7
clone_size: -
d_call: -
v_call: TRBV27
cdr3_nt: TGTGCCAGCAGTTTCTCTCAAACCTACGAGCAGTACTTC
cdr3_aa: CASSFSQTYEQYF

j_call: TRBJ2-7
clone_size: -
d_call: -
v_call: TRBV20-1
cdr3_nt: TGCAGTGCTGGGGACTCGAACAACTACGAGCAGTACTTC
cdr3_aa: CSAGDSNNYEQYF

j_call: TRBJ2-2
clone_size: few
d_call: -
v_call: TRBV28
cdr3_nt: TGTGCCAGCAGCATTCCCCCCGGGGGGCCGAACACCGGGGAGCTGTTTTTT
cdr3_aa: CASSIPPGGPNTGELFF